This T cell receptor (beta chain) was found in a study of cytomegalovirus exposure and HLA in healthy donors. On this clone itself: Its matching antigen is unknown.

Trimming took 3 bases from V and 3 from J, leaving 9 bases between them. This CDR3 is built from 13 residues. From germline, CDR1 is SGDLS and CDR2 YYNGEE. Only in-frame clones appear in the TCRdb table, and some are missing; sequencing was by immunoSEQ multiplex PCR. This table holds some 69,000 clones, more than 95% found once. The donors were in the approximately 130-subject validation cohort, distinct from the roughly 700-subject first cohort. Whole-study results and caveats: In vitro testing confirmed a few CMV-associated chains as specific for CMV antigens. TCR beta chains numbering more than 150 were designated cytomegalovirus-associated. Published work reported that the classifier diagnosed cytomegalovirus status with high specificity and sensitivity.

This receptor was identified in a man aged 18 to 29 in good health and CMV-seronegative. The chain joins TRBV9 to TRBJ1-1; D unclear. The sample taken for sequencing was PBMCs. The CDR3 DNA reads as TGTGCCAGCAGCGCGAGACAAGACACTGAAGCTTTCTTT. Translating gives CASSARQDTEAFF.